Presented here are 27 T cell receptor beta chains from one specimen sequenced in a study of T cell clonotyping in hematopoietic cell transplantation. Here immunoSEQ multiplex PCR was the method, and the copy in TCRdb shows in-frame clones only, minus some. The data contain about 41,000 clones, about 96% of them seen just once; the ten biggest clones take up approximately 1%. Sequencing was performed on peripheral blood mononuclear cells. The receptors here all came from a man aged 25 to 40 in good health. Some clones in this sample may be carry-over from other donors' samples.

This clone has just one count. The chain is built from TRBV29-1 and TRBJ1-1; 11 nucleotides agree with TRBD1. The CDR3 is 16 residues long. Germline values: CDR1 SQVTM, CDR2 ANQGSEA. Losses at the gene ends were 6 bases for V and 3 bases for J; bases not matched to a gene: 12. The CDR3: CSVAGGQGVWDTEAFF. In nucleotides, the CDR3 is TGCAGCGTCGCCGGGGGACAGGGGGTATGGGACACTGAAGCTTTCTTT.

The chain links TRBV19 to TRBJ1-1; no definite D call. Trimming stripped 3 bases from V and 2 bases from J, with 7 bases between. CDR1 is LNHDA, CDR2 SQIVND, per germline (reference sequence). CDR3 length equals 13 residues. The CDR3 DNA reads TGTGCCAGTAGTATGGGCTTTAACACTGAAGCTTTCTTT. Amino acids: CASSMGFNTEAFF.

V gene TRBV7-8 combines with J gene TRBJ2-7; 7 positions match TRBD1. The junction had 3 bases not matched to a gene; V was cut back by 1 base and J by 3 bases. CDR1 and CDR2 from the germline V gene are SGHVS and FQNEAQ. CDR3 length: 14 amino acids. The CDR3 DNA reads TGTGCCAGCAGCTTAGTTAGGGACAGCTACGAGCAGTACTTC. Translating it yields CASSLVRDSYEQYF.

The chain uses TRBV14 and TRBJ2-7; TRBD1 matches 7 bases. After removal of 3 bases from V and 4 bases from J, the junction contained 3 bases not matched to a gene. CDR1 SGHDN and CDR2 FVKESK come from the germline V gene. The length of the CDR3 is 13 residues. CDR3 nucleotide sequence: TGTGCCAGCAGCCACTGGACAGGTTACGAGCAGTACTTC. Amino acids: CASSHWTGYEQYF.

This rearrangement joins TRBV9 to TRBJ2-7, with 10 bases aligning to TRBD1. The V and J ends lost 4 bases and 0 bases, in that order; junction bases with no gene match: 4. Per the germline V gene, CDR1 is SGDLS and CDR2 is YYNGEE. There are 15 residues in the CDR3. CDR3 DNA sequence: TGTGCCAGCAGCCAGGGGACAGGGGACTCCTACGAGCAGTACTTC. Residues: CASSQGTGDSYEQYF.

J is TRBJ1-2 and V is TRBV4-1; D not resolved. V lost 4 bases and J 6 bases, leaving 24 bases between the germline ends. The CDR3 runs 17 residues. CDR1 and CDR2 (germline): MGHRA, YSYEKL. This CDR3 reads CASSLQVPKRAKDGYTF. The CDR3 region has the DNA TGCGCCAGCAGCCTTCAGGTCCCAAAGCGAGCGAAGGATGGCTACACCTTC.

The chain combines TRBV19 with TRBJ1-5, with D possibly matching TRBD1 (5 bases). Germline V CDR1 and CDR2: LNHDA, SQIVND (reference sequence). V was shortened by 3 bases and J by 5 bases, with 20 bases between the two germline ends. The CDR3 has 17 residues. This CDR3 is CASSMAGGPGAHQPQHF. CDR3 DNA sequence: TGTGCCAGTAGTATGGCGGGCGGGCCCGGGGCCCATCAGCCCCAGCATTTT. The variable domain in full, with the rest retrieved from reference TRBV19 and TRBJ1-5, is DGGITQSPKYLFRKEGQNVTLSCEQNLNHDAMYWYRQDPGQGLRLIYYSQIVNDFQKGDIAEGYSVSREKKESFPLTVTSAQKNPTAFYLCASSMAGGPGAHQPQHFGDGTRLSIL.

The chain links TRBV7-3 to TRBJ2-1, with 10 positions matching TRBD2. The CDR3 has 14 residues. V trimming: 4 bases; J trimming: 6 bases; junction bases outside the gene matches: 3. Germline lookup yields CDR1 SGHTA and CDR2 FQGTGA. In nucleotides, the CDR3 is TGTGCCAGCAGCTACTTAGCGGGGGGCAATGAGCAGTTCTTC. Its translation: CASSYLAGGNEQFF. The full variable domain, in which reference TRBV7-3 and TRBJ2-1 provide the parts outside the CDR3, is GAGVSQTPSNKVTEKGKYVELRCDPISGHTALYWYRQSLGQGPEFLIYFQGTGAADDSGLPNDRFFAVRPEGSVSTLKIQRTERGDSAVYLCASSYLAGGNEQFFGPGTRLTVL.

This sequence joins TRBV5-8 and TRBJ2-1; a possible D gene is TRBD1 (6 bases). The germline V gene has CDR1 SGHTS and CDR2 YDEGEE. The length of the CDR3 is 17 residues. Trimming took off 4 bases at V and 3 bases at J, with 20 bases between the two ends. The chain's CDR3 is CASSNGQQGPNYNEQFF. CDR3 DNA: TGTGCCAGCAGCAACGGACAACAGGGCCCGAACTACAATGAGCAGTTCTTC.

V gene TRBV6-5 combines with J gene TRBJ1-3; TRBD1 might be the D (6 bases). V lost 5 bases and J 5 bases, leaving 13 bases between the germline ends. CDR1 and CDR2 from the germline V gene are MNHEY and SVGAGI. This CDR3 contains 14 residues. The CDR3 coding sequence is TGTGCCAGCAGTGACAGGTCCCTGAGAAACACCATATATTTT. This gives the protein CASSDRSLRNTIYF.

CDR3 nucleotides: TGTGCCAGCAGCTTAGGCTCACCCCTCCACTTT. Residues: CASSLGSPLHF. This chain joins TRBV7-4 and TRBJ1-6; D is unclear. This CDR3 region has 11 residues. CDR1 is SGHVT and CDR2 is SQSDAQ in the germline V gene. Trimming cost V 1 base and J 10 bases, with 2 bases left between them.

The V call is TRBV5-6, the J call TRBJ1-1, with D perhaps matching TRBD1 (6 bases). Trimming took off 1 base at V and 2 bases at J, with 9 bases between the two ends. This CDR3 is 14 amino acids long. Germline V gene data show CDR1 as SGHDT and CDR2 as YYEEEE. CDR3 DNA sequence: TGTGCCAGCAGCTTGTCCGGGGGCAACACTGAAGCTTTCTTT. This codes for CASSLSGGNTEAFF.

This clone was observed once. V and J are TRBV27 and TRBJ2-2, with 7 positions matching TRBD2. In germline, CDR1 is MNHEY, CDR2 SMNVEV (reference sequence). After removal of 6 bases from V and 2 bases from J, the junction contained 9 bases not matched to a gene. The CDR3 is made up of 16 amino acids. CDR3 in DNA: TGTGCCAGCAGCCCCCAAGCTAGCGGTAACACCGGGGAGCTGTTTTTT. Translating it yields CASSPQASGNTGELFF.

The chain joins TRBV7-6 to TRBJ1-3; unclear D gene. V dropped 5 bases and J dropped 3 bases, with 8 bases sitting between them. Germline CDR1 reads SGHVS; CDR2 reads FNYEAQ. The CDR3 spans 13 residues. The CDR3 DNA reads as TGTGCCAGCAGCCGGACGGATGGAAACACCATATATTTT. Translated: CASSRTDGNTIYF.

V usage is TRBV5-7 and J usage is TRBJ2-5; 11 bases align to TRBD2. TRBV5-7 is reported as an ORF; its role is uncertain. The CDR3 runs to 16 residues. The J segment lost 3 bases and the V segment lost 4 bases, leaving 8 bases of the junction unmatched. Here the CDR3 DNA reads TGTGCCAGCAGCCAACCCTCTAGCGGGAGGAAAGAGACCCAGTACTTC. Encoded protein: CASSQPSSGRKETQYF.

The J gene is TRBJ1-5, the V gene TRBV7-2; 9 bases match TRBD1. The CDR3 totals 15 residues. V was pared by 5 bases and J by 3 bases, with 5 bases of the junction left unmatched. The V gene's germline CDR1 is SGHTA and CDR2 FQGNSA. In DNA, the CDR3 is TGTGCCAGCAGCGTGGGGACAGGGCCCAATCAGCCCCAGCATTTT. Translation: CASSVGTGPNQPQHF.

The CDR3 coding sequence is TGTGCCAGCAGTTACCAAATTAGGACAGAAGCTTTCTTT. It is translated as CASSYQIRTEAFF. V gene TRBV6-5 combines with J gene TRBJ1-1, with TRBD1 as a possible D gene (5 bases). Per germline, CDR1 MNHEY and CDR2 SVGAGI. CDR3 length equals 13 residues. Between the trimmed V and J ends, which lost 2 bases and 8 bases, there was a span of 12 bases.

The genes are TRBV7-2 and TRBJ1-1, with TRBD1 as a possible D gene (6 bases). Germline lookup yields CDR1 SGHTA and CDR2 FQGNSA. V was cut by 5 bases and J by 0 bases, with 13 bases left in between. The CDR3 consists of 15 residues. This CDR3 reads CASSLRTDMNTEAFF. For the CDR3, the DNA is TGTGCCAGCAGCCTGCGGACAGACATGAACACTGAAGCTTTCTTT.

The V call is TRBV7-2, the J call TRBJ1-3, with D unclear. The germline gives CDR1 SGHTA, CDR2 FQGNSA. The CDR3 extends over 15 amino acids. The germline V and J ends were trimmed by 1 base and 4 bases, with 11 bases remaining between them. CDR3 loop: CASSLVMGSGNTIYF. CDR3 in DNA: TGTGCCAGCAGCTTAGTAATGGGCTCCGGAAACACCATATATTTT. The full variable domain, rest sourced from reference TRBV7-2 and TRBJ1-3, is GAGVSQSPSNKVTEKGKDVELRCDPISGHTALYWYRQSLGQGLEFLIYFQGNSAPDKSGLPSDRFSAERTGGSVSTLTIQRTQQEDSAVYLCASSLVMGSGNTIYFGEGSWLTVV.

This clone has a single count. The gene calls are TRBV7-2 and TRBJ2-5, with 13 bases aligning to TRBD2. Trimming took 4 bases from V and 4 from J; bases not matched to a gene: 9. The CDR3 extends over 17 amino acids. Germline-derived CDR1 and CDR2 are SGHTA and FQGNSA. Written as DNA, the CDR3 is TGTGCCAGCAGCTCAGCGATACTAGCGGGGGGGCGAGAGACCCAGTACTTC. It encodes CASSSAILAGGRETQYF.

This sequence joins TRBV6-1 and TRBJ2-6, with a possible D match to TRBD1 (5 bases). V lost 7 bases and J 2 bases, leaving 9 bases between the germline ends. The CDR3 covers 14 residues. Germline values: CDR1 MNHNS, CDR2 SASEGT. CDR3 in amino acids: CASIQGPGANVLTF. CDR3 in DNA: TGTGCCAGCATTCAGGGTCCTGGGGCCAACGTCCTGACTTTC.

The chain joins TRBV7-6 to TRBJ1-2; D is uncertain. Germline lookup yields CDR1 SGHVS and CDR2 FNYEAQ. Trimming left V 1 base short and J 5 bases short, with 8 bases between. The CDR3 consists of 13 residues. For the CDR3, the DNA is TGTGCCAGCAGCTTAGGAGGGCTGTATGGCTACACCTTC. Translated: CASSLGGLYGYTF.

This chain links TRBV4-3 with TRBJ1-2; D may be TRBD1 (5 bases). Per the germline V gene, CDR1 is LGHNA and CDR2 is YSLEER. Trimming took 7 bases from V and 4 from J, leaving 16 bases between them. The CDR3 extends over 14 amino acids. CDR3 DNA sequence: TGCGCCAGCACCCCTGGTGCAGGGCCCTATGGCTACACCTTC. Translating gives CASTPGAGPYGYTF.

The chain recombines TRBV27 with TRBJ1-3; no reliable D call. Per germline, CDR1 MNHEY and CDR2 SMNVEV (reference sequence). Trimming took 0 bases from V and 7 from J, leaving 7 bases between them. The CDR3 runs 13 residues. The CDR3 region is CASSLSAGNTIYF. The CDR3 DNA is TGTGCCAGCAGTTTATCGGCGGGTAACACCATATATTTT.

The V and J genes are TRBV11-2 and TRBJ2-1; tentative D call: TRBD2 (6 bases). The ends were cut back, 0 bases at V and 5 bases at J, with 14 bases in the middle. Germline CDR1 reads SGHAT; CDR2 reads FQNNGV. CDR3 length: 16 residues. The CDR3 DNA reads as TGTGCCAGCAGCTTAGATCGGGCGGGGCTTAACAATGAGCAGTTCTTC. It specifies CASSLDRAGLNNEQFF.

The chain combines TRBV6-1 with TRBJ2-1; TRBD1 matches at 8 bases. The germline CDR1 and CDR2 sequences are MNHNS and SASEGT. There are 18 residues in the CDR3. Trimming at V came to 3 bases and at J to 2 bases, leaving 12 bases not matched to a gene. The CDR3 loop reads CASSDPQARQGTYNEQFF. DNA for the CDR3: TGTGCCAGCAGTGATCCACAAGCTCGACAGGGGACCTACAATGAGCAGTTCTTC.

The chain uses TRBV19 and TRBJ2-3, with D possibly being TRBD2 (6 bases). This CDR3 is 13 amino acids long. The ends were cut back, 10 bases at V and 8 bases at J, with 19 bases in the middle. Germline CDR1 reads LNHDA; CDR2 reads SQIVND (reference sequence). The CDR3 is CATGGGLRGTQYF. In DNA form, the CDR3 reads TGTGCCACCGGGGGTGGGCTGCGTGGTACGCAGTATTTT. The full variable domain, in which reference TRBV19 and TRBJ2-3 provide the parts outside the CDR3, is DGGITQSPKYLFRKEGQNVTLSCEQNLNHDAMYWYRQDPGQGLRLIYYSQIVNDFQKGDIAEGYSVSREKKESFPLTVTSAQKNPTAFYLCATGGGLRGTQYFGPGTRLTVL.